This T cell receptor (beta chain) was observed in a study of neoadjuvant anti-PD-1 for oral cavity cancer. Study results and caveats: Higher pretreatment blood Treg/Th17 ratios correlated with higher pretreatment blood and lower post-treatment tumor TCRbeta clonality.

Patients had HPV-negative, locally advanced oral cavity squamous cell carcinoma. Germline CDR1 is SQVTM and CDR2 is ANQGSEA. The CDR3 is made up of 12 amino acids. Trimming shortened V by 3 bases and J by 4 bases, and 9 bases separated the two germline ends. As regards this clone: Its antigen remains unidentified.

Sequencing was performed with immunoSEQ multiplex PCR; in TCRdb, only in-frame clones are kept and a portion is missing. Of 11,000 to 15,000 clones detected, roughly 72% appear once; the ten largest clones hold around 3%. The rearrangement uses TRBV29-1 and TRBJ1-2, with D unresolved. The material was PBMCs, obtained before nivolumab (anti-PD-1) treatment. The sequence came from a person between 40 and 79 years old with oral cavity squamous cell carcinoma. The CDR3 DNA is TGCAGCGTTGATGGCAGTGGCTATGGCTACACCTTC. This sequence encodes CSVDGSGYGYTF. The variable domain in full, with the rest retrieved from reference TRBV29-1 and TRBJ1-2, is SAVISQKPSRDICQRGTSLTIQCQVDSQVTMMFWYRQQPGQSLTLIATANQGSEATYESGFVIDKFPISRPNLTFSTLTVSNMSPEDSSIYLCSVDGSGYGYTFGSGTRLTVV.